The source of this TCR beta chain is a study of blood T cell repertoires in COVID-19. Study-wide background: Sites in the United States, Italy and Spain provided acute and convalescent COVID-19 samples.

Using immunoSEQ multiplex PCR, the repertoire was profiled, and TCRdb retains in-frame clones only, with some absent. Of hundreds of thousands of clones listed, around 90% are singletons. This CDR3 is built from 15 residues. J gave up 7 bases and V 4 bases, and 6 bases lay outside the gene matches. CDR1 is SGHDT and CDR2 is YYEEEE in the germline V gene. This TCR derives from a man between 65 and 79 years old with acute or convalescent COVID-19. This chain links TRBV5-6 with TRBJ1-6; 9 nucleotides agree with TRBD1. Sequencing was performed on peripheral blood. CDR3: CASSRGQGRNSPLHF. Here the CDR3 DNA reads TGTGCCAGCAGCAGGGGACAGGGACGCAATTCACCCCTCCACTTT. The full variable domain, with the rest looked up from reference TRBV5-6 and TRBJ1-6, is DAGVTQSPTHLIKTRGQQVTLRCSPKSGHDTVSWYQQALGQGPQFIFQYYEEEERQRGNFPDRFSGHQFPNYSSELNVNALLLGDSALYLCASSRGQGRNSPLHFGNGTRLTVT.